In its sample, the clone carrying this TCR beta chain was seen a few times. Sequenced by immunoSEQ multiplex PCR; TCRdb stores in-frame clones only, minus some. The sample has around 370,000 clones, about 88% seen once. The CDR3 runs 13 residues. Trimming pared 6 bases from V and 5 bases from J, leaving 13 bases between. The record originates from a study of blood T cell repertoires in COVID-19. As for the study in general: Acute and convalescent COVID-19 samples came from the United States, Italy and Spain.

Those enrolled, adults aged roughly 18 to 90 years, came from about two dozen US areas. This TCR came from a woman aged 18-29 years who had recovered from COVID-19. Sequencing input: PBMCs or T cells enriched from blood (not recorded which). V gene TRBV12-3 or TRBV12-4 combines with J gene TRBJ1-1; D not resolved. DNA for the CDR3: TGTGCCAGCAGCCCGGGAGGGTTGACTGAAGCTTTCTTT. Translating gives CASSPGGLTEAFF.